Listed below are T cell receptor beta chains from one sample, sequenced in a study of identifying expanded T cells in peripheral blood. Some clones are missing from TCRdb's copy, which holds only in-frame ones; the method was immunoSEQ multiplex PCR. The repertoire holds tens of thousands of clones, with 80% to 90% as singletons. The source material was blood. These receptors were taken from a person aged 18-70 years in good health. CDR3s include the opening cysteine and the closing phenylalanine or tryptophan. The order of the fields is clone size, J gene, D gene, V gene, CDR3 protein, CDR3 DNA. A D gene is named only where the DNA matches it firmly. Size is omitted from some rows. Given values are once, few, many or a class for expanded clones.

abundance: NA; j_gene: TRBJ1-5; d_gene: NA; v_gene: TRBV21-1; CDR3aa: CASSRTPSNQPQHF; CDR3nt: TGTGCCAGCAGCAGAACTCCCAGCAATCAGCCCCAGCATTTT
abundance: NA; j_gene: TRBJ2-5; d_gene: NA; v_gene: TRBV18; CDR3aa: CASSPVEPQETQYF; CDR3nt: TGTGCCAGCTCACCGGTTGAGCCCCAAGAGACCCAGTACTTC
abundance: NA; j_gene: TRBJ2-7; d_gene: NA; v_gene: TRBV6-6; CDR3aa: CASSSIPEVHEQYF; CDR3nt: TGTGCCAGCAGTTCCATCCCCGAGGTGCACGAGCAGTACTTC
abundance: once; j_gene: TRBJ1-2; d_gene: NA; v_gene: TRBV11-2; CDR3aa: CASSLESTSPRYTF; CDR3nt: TGTGCCAGCAGCTTAGAGTCAACCTCTCCACGCTACACCTTC
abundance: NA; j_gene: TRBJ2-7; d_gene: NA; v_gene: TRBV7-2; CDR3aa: CASSLSRGYEQYF; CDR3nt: TGTGCCAGCAGCTTATCTCGCGGCTACGAGCAGTACTTC
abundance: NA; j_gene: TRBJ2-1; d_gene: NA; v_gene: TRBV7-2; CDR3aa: CASSPLLEGSRGNEQFF; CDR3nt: TGTGCCAGCAGCCCCCTTTTGGAGGGCTCAAGGGGCAATGAGCAGTTCTTC
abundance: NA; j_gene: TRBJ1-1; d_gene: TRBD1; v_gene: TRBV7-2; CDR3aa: CASSLQGQGVGGEAFF; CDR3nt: TGTGCCAGCAGCTTACAGGGACAGGGGGTGGGTGGTGAAGCTTTCTTT
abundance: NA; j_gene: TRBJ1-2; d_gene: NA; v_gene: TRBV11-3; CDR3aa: CASSLRTVLYEGPNYGYTF; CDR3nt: TGTGCCAGCAGCTTACGGACAGTGTTGTATGAGGGACCTAACTATGGCTACACCTTC
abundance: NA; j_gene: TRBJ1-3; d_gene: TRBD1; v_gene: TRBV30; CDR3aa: CAWRDRGTGNTIYF; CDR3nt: TGTGCCTGGAGGGACAGGGGAACAGGAAACACCATATATTTT
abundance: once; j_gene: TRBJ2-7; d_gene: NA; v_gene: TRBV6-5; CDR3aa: CASSSRTRSYEQYF; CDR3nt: TGTGCCAGCAGCTCTAGGACACGCTCCTACGAGCAGTACTTC
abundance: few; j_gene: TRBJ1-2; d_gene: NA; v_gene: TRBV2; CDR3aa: CASSVGRLLYGYTF; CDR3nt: TGTGCCAGCAGTGTTGGGCGGCTACTCTATGGCTACACCTTC
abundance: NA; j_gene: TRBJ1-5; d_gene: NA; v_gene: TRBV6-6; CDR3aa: CASSDSKGSNQPQHF; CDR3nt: TGTGCCAGCAGTGATTCAAAGGGGAGCAATCAGCCCCAGCATTTT
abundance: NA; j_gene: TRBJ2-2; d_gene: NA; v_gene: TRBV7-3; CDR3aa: CASSPTGSGELFF; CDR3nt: TGTGCCAGCAGCCCCACAGGGTCCGGGGAGCTGTTTTTT
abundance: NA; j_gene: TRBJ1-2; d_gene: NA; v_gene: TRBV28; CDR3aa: CASSSSNKPGTLGGYTF; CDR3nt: TGTGCCAGCAGTTCTTCTAATAAACCCGGGACTTTAGGTGGCTACACCTTC
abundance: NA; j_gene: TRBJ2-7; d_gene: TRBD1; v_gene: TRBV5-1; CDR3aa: CASRGQGAREGEQYF; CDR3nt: TGCGCCAGCCGGGGGCAGGGGGCGCGGGAAGGCGAGCAGTACTTC
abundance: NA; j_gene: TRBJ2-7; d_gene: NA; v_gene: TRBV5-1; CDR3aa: CASSLARGTRAYEQYF; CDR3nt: TGCGCCAGCAGCTTGGCCCGGGGGACCAGGGCCTACGAGCAGTACTTC